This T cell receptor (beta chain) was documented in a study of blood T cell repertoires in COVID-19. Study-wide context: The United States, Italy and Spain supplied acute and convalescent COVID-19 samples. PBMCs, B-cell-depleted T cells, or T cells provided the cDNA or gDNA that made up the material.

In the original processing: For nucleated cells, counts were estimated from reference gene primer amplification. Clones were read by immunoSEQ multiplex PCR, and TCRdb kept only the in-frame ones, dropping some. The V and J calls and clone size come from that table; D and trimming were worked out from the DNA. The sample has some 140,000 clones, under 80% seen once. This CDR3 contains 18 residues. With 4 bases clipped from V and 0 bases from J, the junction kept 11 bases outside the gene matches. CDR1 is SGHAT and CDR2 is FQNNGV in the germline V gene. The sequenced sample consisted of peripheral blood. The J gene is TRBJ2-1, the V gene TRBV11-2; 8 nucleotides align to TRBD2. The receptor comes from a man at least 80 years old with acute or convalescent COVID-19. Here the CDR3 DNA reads TGTGCCAGCAGCTCGCGGGGGGCCCATCCGAGCTCCTACAATGAGCAGTTCTTC. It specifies CASSSRGAHPSSYNEQFF. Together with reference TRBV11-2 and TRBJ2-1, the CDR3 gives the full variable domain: EAGVAQSPRYKIIEKRQSVAFWCNPISGHATLYWYQQILGQGPKLLIQFQNNGVVDDSQLPKDRFSAERLKGVDSTLKIQPAKLEDSAVYLCASSSRGAHPSSYNEQFFGPGTRLTVL.